Following are 19 T cell receptor beta chains from one sample sequenced in a study of T-cell memory formation after mild COVID-19. TCRdb analysed the 5' RACE reads with MiXCR anew, one entry per CDR3 protein. The repertoire holds 200,000 to 250,000 distinct CDR3 sequences, with 10% to 13% as singletons. The source material was PBMCs or a T cell subset sorted from them (not recorded which). These receptors came from a man aged 18 to 29 who had mild COVID-19 (a few samples of this study predate the infection). Cell type and time point are not known.

This rearrangement joins TRBV4-3 to TRBJ1-4, with D possibly matching TRBD1 (6 bases). V lost 1 base, J lost 7 bases, and 16 bases lay in between. CDR3 length: 16 residues. Per the germline V gene, CDR1 is LGHNA and CDR2 is YSLEER. The CDR3 bases are TGCGCCAGCAGCCAAGGCGTTAACAGGGTCGGTGAAAAACTGTTTTTT. Protein sequence: CASSQGVNRVGEKLFF.

This clonotype was found many times. The chain combines TRBV28 with TRBJ2-3, with D perhaps TRBD2 (5 bases). CDR3 length: 14 amino acids. V was shortened by 3 bases and J by 3 bases, with 10 bases between the two germline ends. Germline CDR1 MDHEN, CDR2 SYDVKM. In DNA form, the CDR3 reads TGTGCCAGCAGTTTTAGGAGGATTACAGATACGCAGTATTTT. Its translation is CASSFRRITDTQYF.

This clonotype has a handful of counts. The V gene is TRBV7-2, the J gene TRBJ1-1; D gene unclear. V lost 2 bases and J lost 1, with 5 bases in between. The germline V gene has CDR1 SGHTA and CDR2 FQGNSA. This CDR3 region has 13 residues. CDR3 bases: TGTGCCAGCAGCTTAATAGGGAACACTGAAGCTTTCTTT. Protein product: CASSLIGNTEAFF.

This sequence joins TRBV5-1 and TRBJ1-1; TRBD1 might be the D (6 bases). Per germline, CDR1 SGHRS and CDR2 YFSETQ. The V and J ends lost 4 bases and 0 bases respectively, with 10 bases between them. The CDR3 length is 14 residues. The CDR3 protein is CASSEDSMNTEAFF. In DNA form, the CDR3 reads TGCGCCAGCAGCGAGGACAGCATGAACACTGAAGCTTTCTTT.

In this sample, this clonotype turned up many times. The chain uses TRBV12-3 or TRBV12-4 and TRBJ2-5; 7 bases fit TRBD1. There are 13 residues in the CDR3. Unmatched junction bases numbered 3, after V lost 5 bases and J lost 3 bases. The CDR3 region has the DNA TGTGCCAGCAGTCGTGGACAGGAAGAGACCCAGTACTTC. It is translated as CASSRGQEETQYF.

V and J are TRBV7-2 and TRBJ2-3; D perhaps matches TRBD2 (5 bases). Germline assignment: CDR1 SGHTA and CDR2 FQGNSA. Trimming left V 5 bases short and J 4 bases short, with 10 bases between. This CDR3 region has 13 residues. The CDR3 sequence is CASSGGWPDTQYF. The CDR3 DNA is TGTGCCAGCAGCGGAGGTTGGCCAGATACGCAGTATTTT.

This clonotype has just a few counts. The V call is TRBV12-3 or TRBV12-4, the J call TRBJ1-1; D is unclear. The CDR3 length is 13 residues. The ends were cut back, 3 bases at V and 4 bases at J, with 9 bases in the middle. The CDR3 bases are TGTGCCAGCAGTTTGCTCGCTTTCACTGAAGCTTTCTTT. Translation gives CASSLLAFTEAFF.

The chain carries TRBV4-2 and TRBJ1-3; D possibly corresponds to TRBD1 (5 bases). V lost 8 bases to trimming and J lost 0 bases, with 23 bases between them. The CDR3 is 18 residues long. Germline lookup yields CDR1 LGHNA and CDR2 YNFKEQ. DNA for the CDR3: TGTGCCAGCGGACGGGACGGGCAAGGAAGGGGCTCTGGAAACACCATATATTTT. Protein product: CASGRDGQGRGSGNTIYF.

The chain joins TRBV19 to TRBJ1-6, with 7 nucleotides matching TRBD1. V was pared by 6 bases and J by 7 bases, with 9 bases of the junction left unmatched. Germline loops: CDR1 LNHDA, CDR2 SQIVND (reference sequence). The CDR3 is 15 residues long. This chain's CDR3 is CASSQTRDSNSPLHF. The CDR3 DNA reads as TGTGCCAGTAGCCAAACACGGGACAGCAATTCACCCCTCCACTTT.

This clonotype was observed a few times. The chain uses TRBV11-2 and TRBJ1-6, with TRBD1 matching 7 bases. Trimming removed 5 bases from V and 10 bases from J; junction bases left unmatched: 5. The CDR3 has 13 residues. From germline, CDR1 is SGHAT and CDR2 FQNNGV. CDR3 region: CASSGTVGSPLHF. The DNA for the CDR3 is TGTGCCAGCAGCGGGACAGTCGGGTCACCCCTCCACTTT.

This clonotype came up many times. This sequence joins TRBV5-6 and TRBJ1-1; TRBD1 might be the D (6 bases). The CDR3 consists of 18 residues. V lost 4 bases to trimming and J lost 1 base, with 23 bases between them. Germline V gene lookup returns CDR1 SGHDT and CDR2 YYEEEE. As DNA, the CDR3 is TGTGCCAGCAGCCTGCTTGGGGGGGGCTGGGGTGAGAACACTGAAGCTTTCTTT. Residues: CASSLLGGGWGENTEAFF.

J is TRBJ2-3 and V is TRBV11-3; 7 bases map to TRBD1. The ends lost 1 base at V and 2 bases at J; junction bases unmatched: 6. There are 16 residues in the CDR3. From germline, CDR1 is SGHNT and CDR2 YENEEA. The CDR3 DNA follows: TGTGCCAGCAGCTTAGGCCGGGACAGACTCACAGATACGCAGTATTTT. Its translation is CASSLGRDRLTDTQYF.

In its sample, this clonotype was seen a few times. The chain links TRBV7-4 to TRBJ2-7; 7 positions match TRBD1. The CDR3 runs 16 residues. J lost 0 bases, V lost 6 bases, and 11 bases had no gene match. Germline lookup yields CDR1 SGHVT and CDR2 SQSDAQ. The CDR3 DNA sequence: TGTGCCAGCAGTCCTACAGGGGCCCCAAGCTCCTACGAGCAGTACGTC. Residues: CASSPTGAPSSYEQYV.

In this sample, this clonotype turned up a few times. The chain is built from TRBV20-1 and TRBJ2-5, with TRBD2 matching over 8 bases. Germline CDR1 reads DFQATT; CDR2 reads SNEGSKA (reference sequence). This CDR3 is 16 amino acids long. V lost 1 base, J lost 7 bases, and 14 bases stayed unmatched. The CDR3 DNA sequence: TGCAGTGCTAGAGCCCCAACGGGGGGGCTGGTAGGGACCCAGTACTTC. Translated, it gives CSARAPTGGLVGTQYF.

The V gene is TRBV20-1, the J gene TRBJ1-6; 11 bases match TRBD1. J gave up 7 bases and V 5 bases, and 4 bases lay outside the gene matches. CDR3 size: 14 residues. The germline V gene encodes CDR1 DFQATT and CDR2 SNEGSKA (reference sequence). The chain's CDR3 is CSAGTGGSNSPLHF. As DNA, the CDR3 is TGCAGTGCTGGGACAGGGGGAAGCAATTCACCCCTCCACTTT.

This chain connects TRBV7-2 to TRBJ2-7; 8 bases fit TRBD2. This CDR3 has 14 amino acids. J gave up 7 bases and V 7 bases, and 12 bases lay outside the gene matches. Per germline, CDR1 SGHTA and CDR2 FQGNSA. This CDR3 reads CASTGGTSGREQYF. The CDR3 nucleotides read TGTGCCAGCACGGGGGGGACCTCAGGGAGGGAGCAGTACTTC.

This clonotype was detected ten times or more. The chain has TRBV5-1 and TRBJ2-3; D may be TRBD1 (6 bases). In germline, CDR1 is SGHRS, CDR2 YFSETQ. V dropped 6 bases and J dropped 4 bases, with 18 bases sitting between them. The CDR3 contains 15 residues. DNA of the CDR3: TGCGCCAGCAAGACTGGACAGATAGATGCAGATACGCAGTATTTT. It is translated as CASKTGQIDADTQYF.

The J gene is TRBJ1-1, the V gene TRBV5-1; no reliable D call. The CDR3 is 14 amino acids. CDR1 SGHRS and CDR2 YFSETQ come from the germline V gene. V was clipped by 0 bases and J by 1 base, with 7 bases between them. CDR3 sequence reads: CASSLVGRNTEAFF. The CDR3 DNA reads as TGCGCCAGCAGCTTGGTGGGCCGGAACACTGAAGCTTTCTTT.

The V and J genes are TRBV5-1 and TRBJ2-5; 7 nucleotides agree with TRBD2. The junction had 4 bases not matched to a gene; V was cut back by 4 bases and J by 1 base. Germline V lookup: CDR1 SGHRS, CDR2 YFSETQ. The CDR3 covers 14 residues. CDR3 in DNA: TGCGCCAGCAGCGCGGGAGACAGCCAAGAGACCCAGTACTTC. Translated, it gives CASSAGDSQETQYF. Full variable domain (remainder filled in from reference TRBV5-1 and TRBJ2-5): KAGVTQTPRYLIKTRGQQVTLSCSPISGHRSVSWYQQTPGQGLQFLFEYFSETQRNKGNFPGRFSGRQFSNSRSEMNVSTLELGDSALYLCASSAGDSQETQYFGPGTRLLVL.